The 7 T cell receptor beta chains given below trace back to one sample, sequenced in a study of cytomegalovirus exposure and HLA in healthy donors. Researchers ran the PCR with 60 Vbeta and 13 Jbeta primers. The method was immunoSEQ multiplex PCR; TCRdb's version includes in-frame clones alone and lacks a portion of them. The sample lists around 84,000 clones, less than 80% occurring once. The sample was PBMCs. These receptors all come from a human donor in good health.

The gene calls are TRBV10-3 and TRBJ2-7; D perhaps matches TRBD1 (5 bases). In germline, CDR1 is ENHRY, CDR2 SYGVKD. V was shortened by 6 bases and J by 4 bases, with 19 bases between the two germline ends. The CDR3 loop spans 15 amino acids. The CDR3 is CAISDRTPSPYEQYF. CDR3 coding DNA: TGTGCCATCAGCGATCGGACACCGTCGCCGTACGAGCAGTACTTC.

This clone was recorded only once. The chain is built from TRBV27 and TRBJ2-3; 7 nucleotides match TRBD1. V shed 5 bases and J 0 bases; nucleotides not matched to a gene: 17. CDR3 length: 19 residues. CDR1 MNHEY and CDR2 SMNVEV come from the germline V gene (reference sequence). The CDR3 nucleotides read TGTGCCAGCAGTGCCGCAGACGAGGGGGCGCGAAATAGCACAGATACGCAGTATTTT. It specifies CASSAADEGARNSTDTQYF.

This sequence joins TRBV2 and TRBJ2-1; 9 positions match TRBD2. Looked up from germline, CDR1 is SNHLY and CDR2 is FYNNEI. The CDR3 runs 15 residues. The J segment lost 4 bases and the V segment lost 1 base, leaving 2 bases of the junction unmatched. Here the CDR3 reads CASSEGLAGYNEQFF. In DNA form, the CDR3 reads TGTGCCAGCAGTGAAGGTCTAGCGGGGTACAATGAGCAGTTCTTC.

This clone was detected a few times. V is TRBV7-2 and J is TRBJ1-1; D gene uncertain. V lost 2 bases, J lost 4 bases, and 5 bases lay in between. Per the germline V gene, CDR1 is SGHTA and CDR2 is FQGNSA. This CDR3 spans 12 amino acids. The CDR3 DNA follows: TGTGCCAGCAGCTTAACTCGCACTGAAGCTTTCTTT. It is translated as CASSLTRTEAFF.

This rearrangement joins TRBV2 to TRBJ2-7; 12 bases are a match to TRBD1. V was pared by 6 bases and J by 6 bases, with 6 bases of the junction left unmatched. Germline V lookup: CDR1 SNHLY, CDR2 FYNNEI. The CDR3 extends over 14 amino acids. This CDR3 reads CASSSGQGAGEQYF. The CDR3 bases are TGTGCCAGCAGCTCGGGACAGGGGGCGGGCGAGCAGTACTTC.

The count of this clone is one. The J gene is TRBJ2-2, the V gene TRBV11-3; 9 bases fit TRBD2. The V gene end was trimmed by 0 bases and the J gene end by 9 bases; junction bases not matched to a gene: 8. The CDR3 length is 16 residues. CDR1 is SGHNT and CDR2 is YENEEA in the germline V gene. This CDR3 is CASSLDSSGAGRELFF. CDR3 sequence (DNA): TGTGCCAGCAGCTTAGACTCTAGCGGGGCCGGTCGGGAGCTGTTTTTT.

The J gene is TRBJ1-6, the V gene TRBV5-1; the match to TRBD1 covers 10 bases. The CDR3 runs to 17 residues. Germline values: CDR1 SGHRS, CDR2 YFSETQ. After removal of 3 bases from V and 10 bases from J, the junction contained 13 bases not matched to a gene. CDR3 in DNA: TGCGCCAGCAGCTCTTCCGGGACAGGGGCTCGGGGGTCACCCCTCCACTTT. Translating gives CASSSSGTGARGSPLHF.